One and the same sample provided the 18 T cell receptor beta chains below, sequenced in a study of pediatric ulcerative colitis (dated 2019 in TCRdb). Libraries were constructed by the immunoSEQ multiplex PCR assay. Here the immuneACCESS table is served through TCRdb, limited to in-frame sequences with V and J called. Missing clones are a known gap in these copies; in checked studies unresolved V genes cover under half, and the rest lacks a known reason. Within this sample are roughly 70,000 clones, with about 90% of them counted one time only. The ten largest clones represent approximately 3.5% of the sample. Input material: blood. These receptor sequences come from a boy younger than 18 with severe ulcerative colitis.

On this clone: The sample contains more than one DNA sequence encoding this CDR3. The V gene is TRBV10-2, the J gene TRBJ1-5, with D hard to call. The CDR3 spans 16 residues. V lost 0 bases to trimming and J lost 0 bases, with 9 bases between them. The germline gives CDR1 WSHSY, CDR2 SAAADI. The CDR3 sequence is CASSESPGNSNQPQHF. The DNA of the CDR3 is TGCGCCAGCAGTGAGTCTCCAGGTAATAGCAATCAGCCCCAGCATTTT.

This chain connects TRBV7-6 to TRBJ2-5; D uncertain. This CDR3 is built from 13 residues. Germline CDR1 and CDR2: SGHVS and FNYEAQ. Trimming cost V 1 base and J 4 bases, with 7 bases left between them. This chain's CDR3 is CASSLEGGETQYF. The CDR3 DNA reads TGTGCCAGCAGCTTAGAGGGTGGAGAGACCCAGTACTTC.

To note about this clone: Distinct nucleotide sequences in the sample also encode this CDR3. The V call is TRBV4-1, the J call TRBJ2-7; 8 bases line up with TRBD2. V shed 1 base and J 3 bases; nucleotides not matched to a gene: 5. CDR1 and CDR2 (germline): MGHRA, YSYEKL. This CDR3 is 15 amino acids long. This CDR3 is CASSQGPSGSYEQYF. Written as DNA, the CDR3 is TGCGCCAGCAGCCAAGGCCCCAGCGGGAGCTACGAGCAGTACTTC.

This clone turned up a few times. The chain combines TRBV11-2 with TRBJ2-7; no clear D gene. The V gene lost 3 bases and the J gene lost 6 bases, with 12 bases spanning the gap. Germline values: CDR1 SGHAT, CDR2 FQNNGV. CDR3 size: 13 residues. The CDR3 bases are TGTGCCAGCAGCTTTAACCTCCTAGGCGAGCAGTACTTC. Translated: CASSFNLLGEQYF.

The rearrangement joins TRBV6-5 to TRBJ1-3, with D maybe TRBD1 (5 bases). V was trimmed by 2 bases and J by 2 bases, leaving 10 bases between them. The CDR3 is 15 residues long. Germline CDR1 reads MNHEY; CDR2 reads SVGAGI. CDR3 nucleotides: TGTGCCAGCAGTTACGGGGGTTTGGCTGGAAACACCATATATTTT. Protein: CASSYGGLAGNTIYF.

The chain is built from TRBV2 and TRBJ2-3, with 8 nucleotides matching TRBD2. CDR3 length: 14 amino acids. Germline assignment: CDR1 SNHLY and CDR2 FYNNEI. Trimming removed 4 bases from V and 2 bases from J; junction bases left unmatched: 2. The CDR3 loop reads CASSVLAVTDTQYF. In nucleotides, the CDR3 is TGTGCCAGCAGTGTACTAGCGGTCACAGATACGCAGTATTTT. The whole variable domain, filled in from reference TRBV2 and TRBJ2-3, reads EPEVTQTPSHQVTQMGQEVILRCVPISNHLYFYWYRQILGQKVEFLVSFYNNEISEKSEIFDDQFSVERPDGSNFTLKIRSTKLEDSAMYFCASSVLAVTDTQYFGPGTRLTVL.

J is TRBJ1-2 and V is TRBV5-1; D is undetermined. The V gene's germline CDR1 is SGHRS and CDR2 YFSETQ. V shed 0 bases and J shed 2 bases, with 8 bases lying between them. The CDR3 sequence is 14 residues long. CDR3 DNA: TGCGCCAGCAGCTTGGAAAGTAGGAACTATGGCTACACCTTC. Amino acids: CASSLESRNYGYTF.

The chain has TRBV18 and TRBJ2-7, with D maybe TRBD2 (5 bases). Germline lookup yields CDR1 KGHSH and CDR2 LQKENI. The CDR3 loop spans 15 amino acids. Trimming pared 3 bases from V and 4 bases from J, leaving 16 bases between. The CDR3 DNA reads as TGTGCCAGCTCACCGGTCTCGGGGTCCCAGTACGAGCAGTACTTC. This codes for CASSPVSGSQYEQYF.

The chain joins TRBV7-8 to TRBJ2-1; possible D gene TRBD1, 5 bases. Germline V gene sequence: CDR1 SGHVS, CDR2 FQNEAQ. Trimming removed 7 bases from V and 3 bases from J, with 13 bases in between. The CDR3 length is 14 residues. The CDR3 loop is CASNHQDIYNEQFF. The DNA of the CDR3 is TGTGCCAGCAATCACCAGGACATCTACAATGAGCAGTTCTTC.

In this sample, this clone turned up a few times. The chain carries TRBV6-6 and TRBJ2-7, with D perhaps matching TRBD1 or TRBD2 (5 bases each). The CDR3 spans 14 residues. Germline assignment: CDR1 MNHNY and CDR2 SVGAGI (reference sequence). Trimming removed 7 bases at V and 7 bases at J, with 20 bases between. CDR3 residues: CASTQRGPGREQYF. CDR3 nucleotide sequence: TGTGCCAGCACACAGAGGGGCCCGGGTAGGGAGCAGTACTTC.

The chain uses TRBV29-1 and TRBJ2-1; D possibly corresponds to TRBD2 (5 bases). This CDR3 comprises 14 residues. Trimming removed 7 bases from V and 5 bases from J, with 18 bases in between. Germline CDR1 is SQVTM and CDR2 is ANQGSEA. The CDR3 bases are TGCAGCGCCGTTGACCAGCGGCGTAACAATGAGCAGTTCTTC. This encodes CSAVDQRRNNEQFF.

V usage is TRBV9 and J usage is TRBJ2-3, with 9 bases aligning to TRBD2. V shed 4 bases, J shed 2 bases, and the junction held 5 bases outside the gene matches. The CDR3 contains 15 residues. Germline loops: CDR1 SGDLS, CDR2 YYNGEE. The DNA of the CDR3 is TGTGCCAGCAGCTCTCGGACTAGCGCCACAGATACGCAGTATTTT. Protein product: CASSSRTSATDTQYF. Based on the CDR3 plus reference TRBV9 and TRBJ2-3, the full variable domain is DSGVTQTPKHLITATGQRVTLRCSPRSGDLSVYWYQQSLDQGLQFLIQYYNGEERAKGNILERFSAQQFPDLHSELNLSSLELGDSALYFCASSSRTSATDTQYFGPGTRLTVL.

Only one count was recorded for this clone. The rearrangement links TRBV29-1 to TRBJ2-6, with 7 bases identical to TRBD1. The CDR3 consists of 17 residues. J gave up 4 bases and V 0 bases, and 9 bases lay outside the gene matches. Germline V gives CDR1 SQVTM, CDR2 ANQGSEA. The CDR3: CSVEDVKGALGANVLTF. The DNA for the CDR3 is TGCAGCGTTGAAGATGTAAAGGGGGCCCTAGGGGCCAACGTCCTGACTTTC.

The V and J genes are TRBV19 and TRBJ1-1; D is perhaps TRBD1 (5 bases). Germline V gives CDR1 LNHDA, CDR2 SQIVND (reference sequence). There are 15 residues in the CDR3. The ends were cut back, 1 base at V and 3 bases at J, with 12 bases in the middle. The CDR3 DNA sequence: TGTGCCAGTAGTATAGCGGGCCAAGGGGACACTGAAGCTTTCTTT. Protein: CASSIAGQGDTEAFF.

V is TRBV18 and J is TRBJ2-2; weak D call: TRBD2 (5 bases). Trimming took off 3 bases at V and 1 base at J, with 15 bases between the two ends. Germline V CDR1 and CDR2: KGHSH, LQKENI. The CDR3 loop spans 17 amino acids. CDR3 in DNA: TGTGCCAGCTCACCCGAGGGCGGTCCGCTGAACACCGGGGAGCTGTTTTTT. It translates to CASSPEGGPLNTGELFF.

The rearrangement links TRBV9 to TRBJ2-1; TRBD1 aligns across 8 bases. This CDR3 has 16 residues. Trimming at V came to 0 bases and at J to 2 bases, leaving 4 bases not matched to a gene. The germline V gene encodes CDR1 SGDLS and CDR2 YYNGEE. The CDR3 reads CASSVEAGGAYNEQFF. The CDR3 DNA follows: TGTGCCAGCAGCGTAGAGGCAGGGGGCGCCTACAATGAGCAGTTCTTC.

The chain combines TRBV6-1 with TRBJ1-2; D remains ambiguous. Between the trimmed V and J ends, which lost 7 bases and 3 bases, there was a span of 18 bases. CDR1 MNHNS and CDR2 SASEGT come from the germline V gene. CDR3 size: 15 residues. The CDR3 sequence: CASTLRVLNDYGYTF. CDR3 in DNA: TGTGCCAGCACCCTAAGAGTACTAAATGACTATGGCTACACCTTC.

V gene TRBV5-8 combines with J gene TRBJ2-1, with 10 bases that match TRBD2. The germline V gene encodes CDR1 SGHTS and CDR2 YDEGEE. This CDR3 region has 16 residues. V shed 4 bases, J shed 0 bases, and the junction held 4 bases outside the gene matches. CDR3 bases: TGTGCCAGCAGCCATAGCGGGAGGAGCTCCTACAATGAGCAGTTCTTC. Protein sequence: CASSHSGRSSYNEQFF.